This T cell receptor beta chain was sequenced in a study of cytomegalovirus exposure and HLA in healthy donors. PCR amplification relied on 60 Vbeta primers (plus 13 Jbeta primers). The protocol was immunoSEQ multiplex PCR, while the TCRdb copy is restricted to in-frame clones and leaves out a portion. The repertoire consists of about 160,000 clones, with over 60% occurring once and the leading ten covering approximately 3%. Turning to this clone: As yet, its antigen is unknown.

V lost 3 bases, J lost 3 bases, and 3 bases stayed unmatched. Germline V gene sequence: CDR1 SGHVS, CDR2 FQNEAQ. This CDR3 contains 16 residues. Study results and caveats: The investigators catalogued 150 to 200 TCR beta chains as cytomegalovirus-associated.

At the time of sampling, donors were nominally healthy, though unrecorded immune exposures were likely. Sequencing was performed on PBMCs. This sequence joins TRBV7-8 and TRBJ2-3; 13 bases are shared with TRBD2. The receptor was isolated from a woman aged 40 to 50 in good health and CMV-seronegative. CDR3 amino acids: CASSLLTSGGTDTQYF. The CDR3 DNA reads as TGTGCCAGCAGCTTGTTGACTAGCGGGGGGACAGATACGCAGTATTTT.